This TCR beta chain was retrieved from a study of T cells expressing NK-cell markers. Background on the study: The study drew TCR beta repertoires from sorted CD3+CD56+NKG2C+, CD3+CD56+NKG2C- and CD3+CD56-NKG2C+ T cells.

TCRdb re-called the 5' RACE reads, yielding one record per CDR3 amino acid sequence without DNA. The sample has some 280,000 distinct CDR3 sequences. This CDR3 has 14 amino acids. Germline V gives CDR1 MRHNA, CDR2 SNTAGT. The sequenced sample consisted of blood T cells: a sorted CD56 or NKG2C T cell subset, CD4+ or CD8+ T cells, or bulk PBMC T cells (not recorded which). This chain uses TRBV6-4 with TRBJ2-1; TCRdb outputs TRBD2, but without DNA this stays unchecked. This receptor was identified in a man aged 18 to 30 in good health. CDR3 sequence reads: CASSDSIRDSLKFF.